This record looks at one T cell receptor beta chain sequence and its context. The CDR3 spans 16 residues. In germline, CDR1 is KGHDR, CDR2 SFDVKD. V lost 4 bases, J lost 6 bases, and 7 bases stayed unmatched. The data originate from a study of blood T cell repertoires in COVID-19. Study-wide context: Researchers got acute and convalescent COVID-19 samples from the United States, Italy and Spain. Sources were T cells, B-cell-depleted T cells, or PBMCs; the material itself was cDNA or gDNA.

Original processing methods: Estimation of nucleated cell counts relied on the amplification of reference gene primers. Sequencing used immunoSEQ multiplex PCR; TCRdb keeps in-frame clones, though not all of them. From that table come the V and J calls and clone size; the DNA was used to work out D and trimming. This table has 130,000 or so clones, more than 70% appearing once. The source is a human donor in a cohort sampled during active COVID-19. The chain couples TRBV24-1 to TRBJ2-1; 11 bases are a match to TRBD2. The sequenced sample was peripheral blood. The CDR3 region has the DNA TGTGCCACCAGTGACCTAGCGGGAGGCCGTCGCAATGAGCAGTTCTTC. Amino acids: CATSDLAGGRRNEQFF.